This TCR beta chain appears in the sequencing data of a study of blood T cell repertoires in COVID-19. Whole-study context: Italy, Spain and the United States were the sources of the convalescent and acute COVID-19 samples.

Per the study methods: How many nucleated cells were present was estimated from reference gene primer amplification. Assay used: immunoSEQ multiplex PCR; TCRdb lists only in-frame clones, some missing. The DNA was the basis for D and trimming; V, J and clone size are from that table. Of about 160,000 clones listed, 80% to 95% are singletons. The Seattle site enrolled patients during active infection and followed them longitudinally. Germline V gives CDR1 LGHDT, CDR2 YNNKEL (reference sequence). V dropped 3 bases and J dropped 4; count of bases not matched to a gene: 16. The CDR3 runs to 20 residues. The sequencing input was peripheral blood. V is TRBV3-1 (or the pseudogene TRBV3-2) and J is TRBJ2-1; 12 bases are shared with TRBD1. This TCR was recovered from a man younger than 45 with COVID-19, enrolled during active disease. CDR3: CASSQRVGQGARSRYNEQFF. In nucleotides, the CDR3 is TGTGCCAGCAGCCAGAGAGTGGGACAGGGGGCGAGGTCCCGTTACAATGAGCAGTTCTTC.